The T cell receptor beta chain under discussion was sequenced for a study of blood T cell repertoires in COVID-19. Overall study context: Some COVID-19 samples were acute and others convalescent; all came from the United States, Italy and Spain. Sample material is recorded as cDNA or gDNA derived from T cells, B-cell-depleted T cells, or PBMCs.

The length of the CDR3 is 17 residues. Germline loops: CDR1 KGHDR, CDR2 SFDVKD. Trimming removed 7 bases from V and 0 bases from J, with 19 bases in between. In the study's own analysis: Estimation of nucleated cell counts was performed using reference gene primer amplification. The protocol was immunoSEQ multiplex PCR, while the TCRdb copy is restricted to in-frame clones and leaves out a portion. V, J and clone size were drawn from that table, and D and trimming were deduced from the DNA. The table lists about 140,000 clones, around 81% of them singletons. The chain carries TRBV24-1 and TRBJ2-3; tentative D call: TRBD2 (6 bases). Sequenced sample: peripheral blood. This TCR was recovered from an older woman with acute or convalescent COVID-19. The CDR3 protein is CATSAPPRDSSTDTQYF. The CDR3 coding sequence is TGTGCCACCAGCGCCCCTCCTAGGGACTCTAGCACAGATACGCAGTATTTT.